This T cell receptor beta chain comes out of a study of blood T cell repertoires in COVID-19. Looking at the study overall: Acute-phase and convalescent COVID-19 samples originated in the United States, Italy and Spain. Nucleic acid was either cDNA or gDNA, and it came from T cells, B-cell-depleted T cells, or PBMCs.

The CDR3 totals 20 residues. Germline trimming cut 0 bases from V and 4 bases from J; bases unmatched to any gene: 16. The germline gives CDR1 MGHRA, CDR2 YSYEKL. Original processing methods: Cell counts per sample came from amplifying reference gene primers. TCRdb's copy holds only in-frame clones and misses some; the assay was immunoSEQ multiplex PCR. Clonal size and the V and J genes are those of that table, whereas D and trimming came from the DNA. The sample lists 97,000 or so clones; around nine tenths were seen once. The receptor was derived from a man between 50 and 59 years old with acute or convalescent COVID-19. The specimen was peripheral blood. This rearrangement joins TRBV4-1 to TRBJ2-1; 9 nucleotides match TRBD2. DNA of the CDR3: TGCGCCAGCAGCCAAGATCTTTTTAGCGGGAGCATCCTTGGTTACAATGAGCAGTTCTTC. It specifies CASSQDLFSGSILGYNEQFF.